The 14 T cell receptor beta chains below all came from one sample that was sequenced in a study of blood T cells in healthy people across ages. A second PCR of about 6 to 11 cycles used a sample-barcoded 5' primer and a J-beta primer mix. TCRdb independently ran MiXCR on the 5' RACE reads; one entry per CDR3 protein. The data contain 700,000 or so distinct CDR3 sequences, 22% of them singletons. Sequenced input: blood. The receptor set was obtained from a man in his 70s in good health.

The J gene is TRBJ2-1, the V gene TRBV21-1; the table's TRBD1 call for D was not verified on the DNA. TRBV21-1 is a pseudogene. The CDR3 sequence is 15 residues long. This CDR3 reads CASRRDRVRYNEQFF. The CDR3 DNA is TGTGCCAGCAGGAGGGACAGGGTGCGGTACAATGAGCAGTTCTTC.

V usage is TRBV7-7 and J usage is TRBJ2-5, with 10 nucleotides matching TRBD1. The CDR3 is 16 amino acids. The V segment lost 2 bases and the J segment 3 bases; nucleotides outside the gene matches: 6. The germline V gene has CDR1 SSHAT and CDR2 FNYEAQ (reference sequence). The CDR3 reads CASSLTRGTGEETQYF. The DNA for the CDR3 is TGTGCCAGCAGCTTAACCCGCGGGACAGGGGAAGAGACCCAGTACTTC.

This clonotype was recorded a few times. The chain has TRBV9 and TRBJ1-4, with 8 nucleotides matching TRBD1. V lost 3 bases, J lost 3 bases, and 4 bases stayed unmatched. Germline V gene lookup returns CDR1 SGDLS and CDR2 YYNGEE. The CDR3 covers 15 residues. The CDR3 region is CASSARQGSNEKLFF. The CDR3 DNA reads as TGTGCCAGCAGCGCCCGACAGGGGTCTAATGAAAAACTGTTTTTT.

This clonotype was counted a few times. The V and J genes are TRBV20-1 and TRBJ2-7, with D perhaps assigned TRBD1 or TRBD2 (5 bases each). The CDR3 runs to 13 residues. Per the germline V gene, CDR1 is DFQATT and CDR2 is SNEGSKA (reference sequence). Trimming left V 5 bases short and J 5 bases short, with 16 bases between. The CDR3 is CSAPRDRRNEQYF. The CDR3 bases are TGCAGTGCTCCACGGGACCGGAGGAACGAGCAGTACTTC.

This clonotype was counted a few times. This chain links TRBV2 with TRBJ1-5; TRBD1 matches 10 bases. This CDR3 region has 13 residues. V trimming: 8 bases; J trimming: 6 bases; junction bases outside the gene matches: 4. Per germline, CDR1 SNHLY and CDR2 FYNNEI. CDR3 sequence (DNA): TGTGCCAGCGCTGGGACAGGGGTTCAGCCCCAGCATTTT. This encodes CASAGTGVQPQHF.

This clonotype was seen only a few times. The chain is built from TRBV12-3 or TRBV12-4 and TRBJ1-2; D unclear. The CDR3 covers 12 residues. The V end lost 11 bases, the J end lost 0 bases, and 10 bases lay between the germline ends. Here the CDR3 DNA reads TGTGCCGGTCGAACTCCTAACTATGGCTACACCTTC. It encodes CAGRTPNYGYTF.

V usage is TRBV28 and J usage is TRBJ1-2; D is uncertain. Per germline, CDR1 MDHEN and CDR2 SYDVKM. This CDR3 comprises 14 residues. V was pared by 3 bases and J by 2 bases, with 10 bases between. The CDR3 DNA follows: TGTGCCAGCAGTTTTTTATCAGAGAACTATGGCTACACCTTC. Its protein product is CASSFLSENYGYTF.

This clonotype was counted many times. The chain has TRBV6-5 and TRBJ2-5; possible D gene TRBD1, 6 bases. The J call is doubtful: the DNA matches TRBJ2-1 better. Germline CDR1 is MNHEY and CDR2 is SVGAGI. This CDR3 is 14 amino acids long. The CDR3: CASSYLSRGGEQFF. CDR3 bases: TGTGCCAGCAGTTACTTGTCAAGAGGGGGAGAGCAGTTCTTC.

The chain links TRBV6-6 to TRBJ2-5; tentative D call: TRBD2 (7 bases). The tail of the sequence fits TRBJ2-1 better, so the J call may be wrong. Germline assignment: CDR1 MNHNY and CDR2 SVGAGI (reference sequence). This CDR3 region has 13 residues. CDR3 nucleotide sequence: TGTGCTAGCCTGGGGGGGCGGAAGGATGAGCAGTTCTTC. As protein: CASLGGRKDEQFF.

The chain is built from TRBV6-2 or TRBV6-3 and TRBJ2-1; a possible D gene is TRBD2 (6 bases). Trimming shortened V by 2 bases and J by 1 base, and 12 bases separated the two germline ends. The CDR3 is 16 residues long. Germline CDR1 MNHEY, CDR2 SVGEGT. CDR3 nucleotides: TGTGCCAGCAGTTACCTTGCGGGAAGGTCCTACAATGAGCAGTTCTTC. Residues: CASSYLAGRSYNEQFF.

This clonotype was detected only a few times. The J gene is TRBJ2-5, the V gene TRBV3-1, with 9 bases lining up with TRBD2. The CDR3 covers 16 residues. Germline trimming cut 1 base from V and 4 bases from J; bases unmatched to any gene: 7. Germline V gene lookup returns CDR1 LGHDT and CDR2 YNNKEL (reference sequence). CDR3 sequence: CASSQGTSVLSETQYF. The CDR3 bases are TGTGCCAGCAGCCAAGGGACTAGCGTGCTTTCAGAGACCCAGTACTTC.

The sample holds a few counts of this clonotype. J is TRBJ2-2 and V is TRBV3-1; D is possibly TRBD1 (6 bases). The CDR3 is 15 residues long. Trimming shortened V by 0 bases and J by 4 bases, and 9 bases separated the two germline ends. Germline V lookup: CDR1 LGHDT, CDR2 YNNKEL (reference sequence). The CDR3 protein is CASSQDRGLTGELFF. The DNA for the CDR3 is TGTGCCAGCAGCCAAGACAGGGGCCTCACCGGGGAGCTGTTTTTT.

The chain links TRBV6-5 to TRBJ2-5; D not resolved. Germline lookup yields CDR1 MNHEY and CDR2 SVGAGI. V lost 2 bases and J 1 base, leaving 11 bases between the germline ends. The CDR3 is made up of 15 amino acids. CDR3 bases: TGTGCCAGCAGTTACCGACCCGGCTCCCAAGAGACCCAGTACTTC. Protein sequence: CASSYRPGSQETQYF.

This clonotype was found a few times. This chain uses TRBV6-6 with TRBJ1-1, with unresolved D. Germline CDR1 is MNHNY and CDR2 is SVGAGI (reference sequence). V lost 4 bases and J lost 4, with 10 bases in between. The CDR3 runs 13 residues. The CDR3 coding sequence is TGTGCCAGCAGTTCTGGGCAGACCACTGAAGCTTTCTTT. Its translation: CASSSGQTTEAFF.